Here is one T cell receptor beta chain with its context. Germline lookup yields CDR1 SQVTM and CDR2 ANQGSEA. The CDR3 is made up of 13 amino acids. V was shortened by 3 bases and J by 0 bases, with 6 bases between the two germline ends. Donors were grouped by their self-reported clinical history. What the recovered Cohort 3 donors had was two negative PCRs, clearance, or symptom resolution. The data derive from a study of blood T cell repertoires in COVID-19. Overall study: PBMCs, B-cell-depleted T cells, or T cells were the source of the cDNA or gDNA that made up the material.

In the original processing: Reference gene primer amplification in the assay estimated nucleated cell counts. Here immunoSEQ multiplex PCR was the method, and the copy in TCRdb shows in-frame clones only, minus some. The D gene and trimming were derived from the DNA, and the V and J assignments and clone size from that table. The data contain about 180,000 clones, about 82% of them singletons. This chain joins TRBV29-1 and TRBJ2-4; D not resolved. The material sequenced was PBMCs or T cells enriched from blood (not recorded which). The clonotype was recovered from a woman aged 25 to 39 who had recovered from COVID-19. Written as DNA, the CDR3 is TGCAGCGTTGAGCTACTAGCCAAAAACATTCAGTACTTC. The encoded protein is CSVELLAKNIQYF.